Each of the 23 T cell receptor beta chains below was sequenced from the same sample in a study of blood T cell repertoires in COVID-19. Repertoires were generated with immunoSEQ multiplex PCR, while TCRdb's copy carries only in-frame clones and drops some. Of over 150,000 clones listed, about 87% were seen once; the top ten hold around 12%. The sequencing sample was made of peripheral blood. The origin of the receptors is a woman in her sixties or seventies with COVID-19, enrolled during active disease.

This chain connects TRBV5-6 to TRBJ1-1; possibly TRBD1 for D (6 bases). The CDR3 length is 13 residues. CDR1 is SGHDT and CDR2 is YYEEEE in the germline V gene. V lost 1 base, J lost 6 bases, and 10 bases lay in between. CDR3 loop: CASSLSPGAEAFF. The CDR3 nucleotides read TGTGCCAGCAGCTTGAGCCCAGGGGCTGAAGCTTTCTTT.

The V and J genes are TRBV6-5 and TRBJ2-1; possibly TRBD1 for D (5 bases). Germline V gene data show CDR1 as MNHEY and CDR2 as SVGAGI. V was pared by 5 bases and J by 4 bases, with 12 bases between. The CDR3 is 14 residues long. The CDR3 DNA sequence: TGTGCCAGCAGTCGAGACAGACAATACAATGAGCAGTTCTTC. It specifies CASSRDRQYNEQFF.

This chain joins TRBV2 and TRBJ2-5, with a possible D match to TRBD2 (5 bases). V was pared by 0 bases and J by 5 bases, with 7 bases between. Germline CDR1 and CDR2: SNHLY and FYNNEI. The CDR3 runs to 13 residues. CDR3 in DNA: TGTGCCAGCAGTGAAGCCGGCGGGGAGACCCAGTACTTC. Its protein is CASSEAGGETQYF. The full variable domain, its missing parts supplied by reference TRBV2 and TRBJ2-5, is EPEVTQTPSHQVTQMGQEVILRCVPISNHLYFYWYRQILGQKVEFLVSFYNNEISEKSEIFDDQFSVERPDGSNFTLKIRSTKLEDSAMYFCASSEAGGETQYFGPGTRLLVL.

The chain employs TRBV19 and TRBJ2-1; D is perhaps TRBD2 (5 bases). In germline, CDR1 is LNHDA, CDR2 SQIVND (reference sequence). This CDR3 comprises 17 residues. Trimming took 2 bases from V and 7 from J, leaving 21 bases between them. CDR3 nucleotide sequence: TGTGCCAGTAGTATAAGATTTCTCTCCGGCGGGCAAAATGAGCAGTTCTTC. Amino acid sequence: CASSIRFLSGGQNEQFF.

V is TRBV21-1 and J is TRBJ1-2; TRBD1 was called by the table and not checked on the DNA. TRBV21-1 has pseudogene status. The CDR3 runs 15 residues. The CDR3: CASSKSDREKYGYTF. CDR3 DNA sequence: TGTGCCAGCAGCAAAAGTGACAGGGAAAAGTATGGCTACACCTTC.

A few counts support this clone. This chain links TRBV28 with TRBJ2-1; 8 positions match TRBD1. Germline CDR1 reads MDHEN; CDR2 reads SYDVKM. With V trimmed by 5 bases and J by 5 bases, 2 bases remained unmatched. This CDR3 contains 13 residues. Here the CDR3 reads CASSGQGHNEQFF. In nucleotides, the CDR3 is TGTGCCAGCAGTGGACAGGGACACAATGAGCAGTTCTTC.

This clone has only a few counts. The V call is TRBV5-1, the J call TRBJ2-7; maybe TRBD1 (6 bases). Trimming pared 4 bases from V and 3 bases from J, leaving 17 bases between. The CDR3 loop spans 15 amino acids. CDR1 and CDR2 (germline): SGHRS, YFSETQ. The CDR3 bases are TGCGCCAGCAGCCCCAGACAGGACCTCTACTACGAGCAGTACTTC. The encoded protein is CASSPRQDLYYEQYF.

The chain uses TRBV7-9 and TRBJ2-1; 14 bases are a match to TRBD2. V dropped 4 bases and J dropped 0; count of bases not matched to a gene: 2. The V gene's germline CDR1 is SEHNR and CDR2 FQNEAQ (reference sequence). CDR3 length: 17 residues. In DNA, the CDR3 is TGTGCCAGCAGCTCAGGGACTAGCGGGAGCTCCTACAATGAGCAGTTCTTC. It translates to CASSSGTSGSSYNEQFF.

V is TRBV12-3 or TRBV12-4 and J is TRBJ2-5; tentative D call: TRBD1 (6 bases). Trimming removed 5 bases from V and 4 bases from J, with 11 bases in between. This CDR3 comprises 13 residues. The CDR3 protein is CASSPRGGETQYF. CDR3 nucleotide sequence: TGTGCCAGCAGTCCGCGAGGGGGAGAGACCCAGTACTTC.

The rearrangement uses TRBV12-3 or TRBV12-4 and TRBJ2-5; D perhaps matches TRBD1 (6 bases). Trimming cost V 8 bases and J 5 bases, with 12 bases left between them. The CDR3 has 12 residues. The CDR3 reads CASRQAQETQYF. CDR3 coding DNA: TGTGCCAGCCGACAGGCCCAGGAGACCCAGTACTTC.

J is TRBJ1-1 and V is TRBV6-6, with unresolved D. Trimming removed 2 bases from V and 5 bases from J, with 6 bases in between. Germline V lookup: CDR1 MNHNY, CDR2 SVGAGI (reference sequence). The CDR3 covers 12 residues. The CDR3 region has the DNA TGTGCCAGCAGTTACGGGGAGACTGAAGCTTTCTTT. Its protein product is CASSYGETEAFF.

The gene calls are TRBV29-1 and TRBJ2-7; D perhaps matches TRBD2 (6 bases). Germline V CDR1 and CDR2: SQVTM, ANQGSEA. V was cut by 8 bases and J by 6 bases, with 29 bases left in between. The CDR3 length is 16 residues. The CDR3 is CSINSSPPRGYVEQYF. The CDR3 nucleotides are TGCAGCATCAACAGTTCCCCTCCCCGGGGGTATGTCGAGCAGTACTTC.

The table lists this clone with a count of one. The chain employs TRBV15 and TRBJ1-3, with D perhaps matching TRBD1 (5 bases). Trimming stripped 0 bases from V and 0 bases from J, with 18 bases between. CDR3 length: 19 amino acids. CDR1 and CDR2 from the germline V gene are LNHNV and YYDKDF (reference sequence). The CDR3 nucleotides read TGTGCCACCAGCAGAGATTATAACAGGCGGAACTTCTCTGGAAACACCATATATTTT. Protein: CATSRDYNRRNFSGNTIYF. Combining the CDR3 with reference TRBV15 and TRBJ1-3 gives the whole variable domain DAMVIQNPRYQVTQFGKPVTLSCSQTLNHNVMYWYQQKSSQAPKLLFHYYDKDFNNEADTPDNFQSRRPNTSFCFLDIRSPGLGDTAMYLCATSRDYNRRNFSGNTIYFGEGSWLTVV.

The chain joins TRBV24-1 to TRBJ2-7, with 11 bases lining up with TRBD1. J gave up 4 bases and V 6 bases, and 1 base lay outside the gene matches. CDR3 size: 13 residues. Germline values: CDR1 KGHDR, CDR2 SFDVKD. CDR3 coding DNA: TGTGCCACCAGTTGGGACAGGGGGTACGAGCAGTACTTC. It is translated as CATSWDRGYEQYF.

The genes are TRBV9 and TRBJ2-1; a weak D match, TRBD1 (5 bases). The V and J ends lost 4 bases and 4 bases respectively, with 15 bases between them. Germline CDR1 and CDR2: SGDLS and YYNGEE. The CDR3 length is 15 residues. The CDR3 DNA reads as TGTGCCAGCAGCAGAGAGGCACAGGATTACAATGAGCAGTTCTTC. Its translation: CASSREAQDYNEQFF. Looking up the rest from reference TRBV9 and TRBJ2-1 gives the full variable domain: DSGVTQTPKHLITATGQRVTLRCSPRSGDLSVYWYQQSLDQGLQFLIQYYNGEERAKGNILERFSAQQFPDLHSELNLSSLELGDSALYFCASSREAQDYNEQFFGPGTRLTVL.

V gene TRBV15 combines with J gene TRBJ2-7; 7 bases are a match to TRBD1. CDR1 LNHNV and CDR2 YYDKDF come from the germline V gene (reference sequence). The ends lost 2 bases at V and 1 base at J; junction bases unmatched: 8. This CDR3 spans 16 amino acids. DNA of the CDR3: TGTGCCACCAGCAGAATAAGGGGGCTGGGTTCCTACGAGCAGTACTTC. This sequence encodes CATSRIRGLGSYEQYF.

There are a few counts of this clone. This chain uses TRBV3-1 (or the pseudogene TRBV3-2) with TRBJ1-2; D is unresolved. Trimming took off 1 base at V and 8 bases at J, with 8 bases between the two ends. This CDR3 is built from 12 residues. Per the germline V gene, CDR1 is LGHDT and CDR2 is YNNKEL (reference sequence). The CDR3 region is CASSQGNSGYTF. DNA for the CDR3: TGTGCCAGCAGCCAAGGGAACAGCGGCTACACCTTC.

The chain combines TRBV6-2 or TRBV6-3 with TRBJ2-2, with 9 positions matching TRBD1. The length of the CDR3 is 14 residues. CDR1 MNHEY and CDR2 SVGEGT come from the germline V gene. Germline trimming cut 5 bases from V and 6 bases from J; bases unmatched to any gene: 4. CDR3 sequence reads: CASSPRTGAGELFF. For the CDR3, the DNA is TGTGCCAGCAGTCCCCGGACAGGGGCCGGGGAGCTGTTTTTT.

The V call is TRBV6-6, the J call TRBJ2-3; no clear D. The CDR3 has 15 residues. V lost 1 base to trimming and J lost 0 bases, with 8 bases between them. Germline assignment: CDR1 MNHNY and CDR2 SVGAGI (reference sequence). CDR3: CASSYWSRSTDTQYF. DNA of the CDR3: TGTGCCAGCAGTTACTGGAGTCGCAGCACAGATACGCAGTATTTT.

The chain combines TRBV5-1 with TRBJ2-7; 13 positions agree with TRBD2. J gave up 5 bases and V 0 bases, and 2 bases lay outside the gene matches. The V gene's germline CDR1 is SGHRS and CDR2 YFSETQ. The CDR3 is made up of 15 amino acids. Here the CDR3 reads CASSLAGLAGDEQYF. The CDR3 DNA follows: TGCGCCAGCAGCTTGGCCGGACTAGCGGGAGACGAGCAGTACTTC.

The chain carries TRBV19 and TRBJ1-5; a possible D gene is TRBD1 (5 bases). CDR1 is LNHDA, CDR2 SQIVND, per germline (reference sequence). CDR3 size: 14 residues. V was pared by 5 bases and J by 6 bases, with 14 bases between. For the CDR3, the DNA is TGTGCCAGTAGTGCTAACAGGAAGTTTCAGCCCCAGCATTTT. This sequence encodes CASSANRKFQPQHF.

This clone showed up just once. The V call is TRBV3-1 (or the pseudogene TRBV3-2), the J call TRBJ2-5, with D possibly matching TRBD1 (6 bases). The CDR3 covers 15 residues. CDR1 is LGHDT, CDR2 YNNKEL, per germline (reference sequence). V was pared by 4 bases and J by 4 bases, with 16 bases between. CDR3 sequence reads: CASSRFGGGGETQYF. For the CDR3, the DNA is TGTGCCAGCAGCCGGTTTGGGGGCGGTGGAGAGACCCAGTACTTC.

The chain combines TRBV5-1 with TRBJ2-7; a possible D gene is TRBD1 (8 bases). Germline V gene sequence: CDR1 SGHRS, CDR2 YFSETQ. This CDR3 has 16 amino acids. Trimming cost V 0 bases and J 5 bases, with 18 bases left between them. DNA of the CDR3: TGCGCCAGCAGCTTGGACAGGGGGGGACAGCACGACGAGCAGTACTTC. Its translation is CASSLDRGGQHDEQYF.